Shown below are 20 T cell receptor beta chains from a single sample sequenced in a study of early T cells in non-severe SARS-CoV-2 infection. MiXCR was run by TCRdb on the 5' RACE reads, yielding one entry per CDR3 protein. The repertoire holds roughly 35,000 distinct CDR3 sequences, with roughly 3.9% as singletons. Sample: whole blood. Every receptor here comes from an adult who was a healthcare worker with PCR-confirmed SARS-CoV-2 infection or an uninfected control (not recorded which).

Points on this clonotype: The junction differs from germline at one of its ends, possibly a read error. The chain joins TRBV7-7 to TRBJ2-2, with D possibly matching TRBD2 (7 bases). CDR3 length: 16 residues. The germline CDR1 and CDR2 sequences are SSHAT and FNYEAQ (reference sequence). The CDR3 loop is CASSTSPGGNTGELFF. CDR3 nucleotides: TGTGCTAGCAGCACGTCCCCGGGGGGCAACACCGGGGAGCTGTTTTTT.

This clonotype was observed many times. This chain connects TRBV20-1 to TRBJ2-2; D may be TRBD2 (5 bases). The CDR3 has 14 residues. Germline V CDR1 and CDR2: DFQATT, SNEGSKA (reference sequence). Trimming pared 6 bases from V and 4 bases from J, leaving 15 bases between. The CDR3 DNA sequence: TGCAGTGCCCGATCCCTGGCGGGCACCGGGGAGCTGTTTTTT. Translation gives CSARSLAGTGELFF.

The table lists this clonotype with many counts. This chain joins TRBV27 and TRBJ1-2, with 10 bases aligning to TRBD1. V trimming: 5 bases; J trimming: 6 bases; junction bases outside the gene matches: 3. The CDR3 totals 13 residues. Germline V gene lookup returns CDR1 MNHEY and CDR2 SMNVEV (reference sequence). In nucleotides, the CDR3 is TGTGCCAGCAGTGGGACAGGGGACCATGGCTACACCTTC. Protein sequence: CASSGTGDHGYTF.

In its sample, this clonotype was seen many times. V usage is TRBV10-2 and J usage is TRBJ2-2, with D possibly matching TRBD1 (5 bases). Germline CDR1 WSHSY, CDR2 SAAADI. Trimming removed 3 bases at V and 1 base at J, with 12 bases between. The CDR3 runs to 16 residues. This CDR3 reads CASSDRVIRNTGELFF. In DNA form, the CDR3 reads TGCGCCAGCAGTGACAGGGTAATTCGGAACACCGGGGAGCTGTTTTTT.

This clonotype was counted ten times or more. V gene TRBV7-3 combines with J gene TRBJ2-1, with 13 bases matching TRBD2. Per the germline V gene, CDR1 is SGHTA and CDR2 is FQGTGA. V was clipped by 5 bases and J by 3 bases; unmatched bases: 7. The CDR3 spans 17 residues. The CDR3 here is CASSPGTSGAFYNEQFF. Written as DNA, the CDR3 is TGTGCCAGCAGCCCCGGGACTAGCGGGGCCTTCTACAATGAGCAGTTCTTC.

Ten or more counts support this clonotype. The chain uses TRBV12-3 or TRBV12-4 and TRBJ1-2; a possible D gene is TRBD1 (6 bases). Trimming stripped 5 bases from V and 4 bases from J, with 17 bases between. The CDR3 has 15 amino acids. CDR3 DNA sequence: TGTGCCAGCAGTCCCCGTGGAGGGGGTACCTATGGCTACACCTTC. It translates to CASSPRGGGTYGYTF.

This clonotype was picked up many times. V usage is TRBV20-1 and J usage is TRBJ2-3, with D perhaps TRBD1 (6 bases). This CDR3 spans 11 amino acids. Germline CDR1 DFQATT, CDR2 SNEGSKA (reference sequence). V was trimmed by 5 bases and J by 9 bases, leaving 12 bases between them. The CDR3 protein is CSAGPQGTQYF. The DNA for the CDR3 is TGCAGTGCTGGACCCCAGGGGACGCAGTATTTT.

At least ten counts were recorded for this clonotype. V usage is TRBV28 and J usage is TRBJ2-6; the match to TRBD1 covers 9 bases. CDR3 length equals 17 residues. Germline loops: CDR1 MDHEN, CDR2 SYDVKM. The V and J ends lost 5 bases and 0 bases, in that order; junction bases with no gene match: 5. The CDR3 here is CASSKQGARSGANVLTF. The DNA for the CDR3 is TGTGCCAGCAGTAAACAGGGGGCCCGCTCTGGGGCCAACGTCCTGACTTTC. The complete variable domain, with remaining parts taken from reference TRBV28 and TRBJ2-6, reads DVKVTQSSRYLVKRTGEKVFLECVQDMDHENMFWYRQDPGLGLRLIYFSYDVKMKEKGDIPEGYSVSREKKERFSLILESASTNQTSMYLCASSKQGARSGANVLTFGAGSRLTVL.

There are a few counts of this clonotype. V and J are TRBV28 and TRBJ2-7, with D unclear. This CDR3 comprises 13 residues. Germline CDR1 is MDHEN and CDR2 is SYDVKM. Trimming took off 4 bases at V and 4 bases at J, with 11 bases between the two ends. The CDR3 nucleotides are TGTGCCAGCAGTTCTGGAAGGCATTACGAGCAGTACGTC. The encoded protein is CASSSGRHYEQYV.

Ten or more counts support this clonotype. The chain recombines TRBV11-1 with TRBJ2-7, with 7 nucleotides matching TRBD2. V lost 5 bases to trimming and J lost 3 bases; unmatched junction nucleotides: 10. The CDR3 runs 15 residues. CDR1 and CDR2 (germline): SGHAT, FQDESV (reference sequence). CDR3 in amino acids: CASSLGGTPLYEQYF. CDR3 in DNA: TGTGCCAGCAGCCTGGGGGGGACCCCCCTCTACGAGCAGTACTTC.

This clonotype is termed medium-sized. The rearrangement joins TRBV7-3 to TRBJ2-5; D gene uncertain. The V gene's germline CDR1 is SGHTA and CDR2 FQGTGA. Trimming shortened V by 0 bases and J by 1 base, and 3 bases separated the two germline ends. The CDR3 length is 13 residues. As DNA, the CDR3 is TGTGCCAGCAGCTTAACGATCCAAGAGACCCAGTACTTC. This encodes CASSLTIQETQYF.

Here the CDR3 DNA reads TGCAGCGCCACGGGGGATGAGCAGTTCTTC. It codes for CSATGDEQFF. V is TRBV29-1 and J is TRBJ2-1; a weak D match, TRBD2 (6 bases). Germline V gene lookup returns CDR1 SQVTM and CDR2 ANQGSEA. The CDR3 is 10 residues long. V was trimmed by 7 bases and J by 8 bases, leaving 9 bases between them.

This clonotype was observed many times. The chain recombines TRBV6-1 with TRBJ2-7; 11 bases match TRBD2. CDR3 size: 15 residues. Germline assignment: CDR1 MNHNS and CDR2 SASEGT. V dropped 8 bases and J dropped 1; count of bases not matched to a gene: 7. The CDR3 DNA reads as TGTGCCAGCTGGCGGGGGACTAGCGGATCCTACGAGCAGTACTTC. Its protein product is CASWRGTSGSYEQYF.

This clonotype was counted at least ten times. The V call is TRBV7-9, the J call TRBJ2-5; 9 bases agree with TRBD2. Germline CDR1 reads SEHNR; CDR2 reads FQNEAQ (reference sequence). The V gene end was trimmed by 5 bases and the J gene end by 4 bases; junction bases not matched to a gene: 8. The CDR3 consists of 15 residues. CDR3 nucleotide sequence: TGTGCCAGCAGCCGCCTGGGACTAGCTAGAGAGACCCAGTACTTC. It is translated as CASSRLGLARETQYF. The entire variable domain, with the rest obtained from reference TRBV7-9 and TRBJ2-5, is as follows: DTGVSQNPRHKITKRGQNVTFRCDPISEHNRLYWYRQTLGQGPEFLTYFQNEAQLEKSRLLSDRFSAERPKGSFSTLEIQRTEQGDSAMYLCASSRLGLARETQYFGPGTRLLVL.

The rearrangement joins TRBV6-2 or TRBV6-3 to TRBJ2-1; D possibly uses TRBD1 or TRBD2 (5 bases each). V dropped 6 bases and J dropped 9 bases, with 12 bases sitting between them. The V gene's germline CDR1 is MNHEY and CDR2 SVGEGT. This CDR3 region has 12 residues. The CDR3 DNA sequence: TGTGCCAGCAGGGGTTTTGGGGGTGAGCAGTTCTTC. This encodes CASRGFGGEQFF.

This clonotype occurred many times. The chain recombines TRBV13 with TRBJ2-3; D is undetermined. Trimming removed 1 base from V and 0 bases from J, with 11 bases in between. CDR3 size: 16 residues. From germline, CDR1 is PRHDT and CDR2 FYEKMQ (reference sequence). The CDR3 region has the DNA TGTGCCAGCAGCTTAGAAACCTTCGGGAGCACAGATACGCAGTATTTT. Translated: CASSLETFGSTDTQYF.

This clonotype was recorded a few times. The CDR3 sequence is CSARDAGISNTGELFF. The DNA for the CDR3 is TGCAGTGCTAGAGATGCAGGGATCTCAAACACCGGGGAGCTGTTTTTT. The chain couples TRBV20-1 to TRBJ2-2; tentatively, D is TRBD1 (5 bases). The germline CDR1 and CDR2 sequences are DFQATT and SNEGSKA (reference sequence). The CDR3 extends over 16 amino acids. The germline V and J ends were trimmed by 0 bases and 2 bases, with 13 bases remaining between them.

This clonotype was detected many times. The chain recombines TRBV18 with TRBJ2-4; 7 positions match TRBD1. Germline assignment: CDR1 KGHSH and CDR2 LQKENI. The J segment lost 8 bases and the V segment lost 5 bases, leaving 12 bases of the junction unmatched. CDR3 length: 15 amino acids. The chain's CDR3 is CASSAGTATGYIQYF. CDR3 bases: TGTGCCAGCTCAGCCGGAACAGCGACAGGGTACATTCAGTACTTC.

This clonotype showed up many times. The chain joins TRBV7-2 to TRBJ2-5; the D call may be TRBD1 or TRBD2 (5 bases each). CDR1 and CDR2 (germline): SGHTA, FQGNSA. Trimming stripped 6 bases from V and 1 base from J, with 21 bases between. The CDR3 has 17 residues. This CDR3 is CASRRSGTVSGQETQYF. DNA of the CDR3: TGTGCCAGCAGACGGTCCGGGACGGTGAGCGGCCAAGAGACCCAGTACTTC.

There are many counts of this clonotype. The V and J genes are TRBV29-1 and TRBJ2-5; the match to TRBD1 covers 7 bases. From germline, CDR1 is SQVTM and CDR2 ANQGSEA. The CDR3 sequence is 12 residues long. The trim removed 4 bases at V and 4 bases at J, leaving 3 bases unmatched. DNA of the CDR3: TGCAGCGTTGTACCAGGGGGAGAGACCCAGTACTTC. It encodes CSVVPGGETQYF.